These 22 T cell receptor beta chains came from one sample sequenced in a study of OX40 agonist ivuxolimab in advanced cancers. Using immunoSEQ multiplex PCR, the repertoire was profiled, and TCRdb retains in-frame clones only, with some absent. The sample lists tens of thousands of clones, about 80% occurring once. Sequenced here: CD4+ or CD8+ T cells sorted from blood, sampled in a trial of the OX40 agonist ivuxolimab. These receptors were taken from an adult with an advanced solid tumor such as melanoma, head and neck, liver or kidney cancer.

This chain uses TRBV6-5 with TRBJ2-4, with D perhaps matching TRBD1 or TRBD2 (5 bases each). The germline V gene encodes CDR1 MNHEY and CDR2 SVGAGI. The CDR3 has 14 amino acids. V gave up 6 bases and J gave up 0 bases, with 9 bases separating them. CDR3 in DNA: TGTGCCAGCAGCGGGGCTGTAGCCAAAAACATTCAGTACTTC. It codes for CASSGAVAKNIQYF.

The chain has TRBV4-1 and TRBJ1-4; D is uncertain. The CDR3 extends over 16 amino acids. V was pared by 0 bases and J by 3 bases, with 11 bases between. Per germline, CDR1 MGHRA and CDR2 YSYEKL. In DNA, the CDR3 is TGCGCCAGCAGCCAAGAGGGGAGGGCAGCTAATGAAAAACTGTTTTTT. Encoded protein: CASSQEGRAANEKLFF.

CDR3 nucleotide sequence: TGTGCCAGCAGACCACAGGGGGCACCCAATCAGCCCCAGCATTTT. Translation gives CASRPQGAPNQPQHF. This chain links TRBV28 with TRBJ1-5; 9 bases are shared with TRBD1. This CDR3 comprises 15 residues. J gave up 3 bases and V 6 bases, and 6 bases lay outside the gene matches. Germline lookup yields CDR1 MDHEN and CDR2 SYDVKM.

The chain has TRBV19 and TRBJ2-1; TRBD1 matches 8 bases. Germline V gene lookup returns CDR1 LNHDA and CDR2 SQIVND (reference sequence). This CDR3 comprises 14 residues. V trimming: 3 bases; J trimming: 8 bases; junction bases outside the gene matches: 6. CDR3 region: CASSIGQGGDEQFF. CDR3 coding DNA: TGTGCCAGTAGTATCGGACAGGGTGGAGATGAGCAGTTCTTC.

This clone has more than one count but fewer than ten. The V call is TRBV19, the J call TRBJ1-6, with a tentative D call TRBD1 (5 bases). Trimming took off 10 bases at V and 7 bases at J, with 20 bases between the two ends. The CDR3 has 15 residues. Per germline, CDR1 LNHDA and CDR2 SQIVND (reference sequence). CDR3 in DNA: TGTGCCACCGCCGGGGCCCCTGAACCCAATTCACCCCTCCACTTT. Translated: CATAGAPEPNSPLHF.

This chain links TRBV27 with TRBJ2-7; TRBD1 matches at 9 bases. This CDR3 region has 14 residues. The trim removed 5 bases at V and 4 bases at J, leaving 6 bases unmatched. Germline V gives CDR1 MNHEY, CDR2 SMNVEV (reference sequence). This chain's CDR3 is CASSTGTGFYEQYF. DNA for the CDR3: TGTGCCAGCAGTACCGGGACAGGGTTTTACGAGCAGTACTTC.

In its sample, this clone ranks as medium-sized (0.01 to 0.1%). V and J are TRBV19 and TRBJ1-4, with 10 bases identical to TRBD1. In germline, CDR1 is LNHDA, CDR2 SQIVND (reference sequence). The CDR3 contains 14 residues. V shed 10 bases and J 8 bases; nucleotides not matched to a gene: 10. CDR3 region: CATRSTGGGEKLFF. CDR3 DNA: TGTGCCACAAGATCGACAGGGGGCGGCGAAAAACTGTTTTTT.

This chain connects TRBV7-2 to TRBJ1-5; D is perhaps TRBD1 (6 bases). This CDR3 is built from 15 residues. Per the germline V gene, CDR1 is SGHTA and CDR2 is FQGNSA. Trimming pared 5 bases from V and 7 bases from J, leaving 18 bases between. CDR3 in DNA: TGTGCCAGCAGCCGGGGGAGGGGGGAGTGGCAGCCCCAGCATTTT. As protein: CASSRGRGEWQPQHF.

The chain's CDR3 is CASSAGSRGGGETQYF. CDR3 nucleotide sequence: TGTGCCAGCAGCGCCGGATCCCGGGGTGGCGGGGAGACCCAGTACTTC. The J gene is TRBJ2-5, the V gene TRBV7-3, with a weak D call TRBD2 (5 bases). The CDR3 has 16 amino acids. Trimming left V 5 bases short and J 5 bases short, with 21 bases between. Germline V gives CDR1 SGHTA, CDR2 FQGTGA.

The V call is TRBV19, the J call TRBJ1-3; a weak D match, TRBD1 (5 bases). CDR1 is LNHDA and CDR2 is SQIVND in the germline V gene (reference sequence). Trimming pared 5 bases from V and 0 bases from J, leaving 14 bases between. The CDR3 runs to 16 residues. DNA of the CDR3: TGTGCCAGTAGTCGTACCCTCAGGGACTCTGGAAACACCATATATTTT. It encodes CASSRTLRDSGNTIYF.

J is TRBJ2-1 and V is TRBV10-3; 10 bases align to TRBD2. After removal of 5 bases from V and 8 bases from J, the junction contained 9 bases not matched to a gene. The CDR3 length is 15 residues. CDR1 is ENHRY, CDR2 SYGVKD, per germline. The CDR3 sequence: CAISKSGGALDEQFF. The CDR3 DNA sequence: TGTGCCATCAGTAAGAGCGGGGGGGCCTTGGATGAGCAGTTCTTC.

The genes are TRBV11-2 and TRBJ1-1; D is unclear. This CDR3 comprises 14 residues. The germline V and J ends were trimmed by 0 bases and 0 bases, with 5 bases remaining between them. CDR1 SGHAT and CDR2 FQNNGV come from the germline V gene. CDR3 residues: CASSLDIVNTEAFF. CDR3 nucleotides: TGTGCCAGCAGCTTAGATATAGTGAACACTGAAGCTTTCTTT.

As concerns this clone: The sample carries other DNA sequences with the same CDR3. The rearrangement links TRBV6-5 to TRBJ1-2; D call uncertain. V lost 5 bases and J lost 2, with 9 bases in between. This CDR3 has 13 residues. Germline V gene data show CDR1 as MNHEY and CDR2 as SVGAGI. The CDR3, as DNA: TGTGCCAGCAGTCTGGACGGGAACTATGGCTACACCTTC. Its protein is CASSLDGNYGYTF.

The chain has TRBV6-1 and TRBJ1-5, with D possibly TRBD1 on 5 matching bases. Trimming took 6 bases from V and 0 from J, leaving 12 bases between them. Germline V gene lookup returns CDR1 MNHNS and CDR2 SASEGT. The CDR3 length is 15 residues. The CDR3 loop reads CASSWGRNSNQPQHF. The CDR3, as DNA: TGTGCCAGCAGCTGGGGACGGAATAGCAATCAGCCCCAGCATTTT.

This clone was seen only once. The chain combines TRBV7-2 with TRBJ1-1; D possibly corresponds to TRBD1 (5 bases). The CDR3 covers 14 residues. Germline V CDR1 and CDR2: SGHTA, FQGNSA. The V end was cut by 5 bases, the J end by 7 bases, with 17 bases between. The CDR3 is CASSPKVGQGEAFF. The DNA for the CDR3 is TGTGCCAGCAGCCCCAAGGTAGGCCAGGGTGAAGCTTTCTTT. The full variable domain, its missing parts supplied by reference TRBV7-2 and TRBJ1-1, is GAGVSQSPSNKVTEKGKDVELRCDPISGHTALYWYRQSLGQGLEFLIYFQGNSAPDKSGLPSDRFSAERTGGSVSTLTIQRTQQEDSAVYLCASSPKVGQGEAFFGQGTRLTVV.

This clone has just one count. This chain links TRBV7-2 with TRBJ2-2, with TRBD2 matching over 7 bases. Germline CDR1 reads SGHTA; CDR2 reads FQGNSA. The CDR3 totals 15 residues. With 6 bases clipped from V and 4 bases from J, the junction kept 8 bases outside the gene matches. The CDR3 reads CASSLTGGSTGELFF. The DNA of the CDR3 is TGTGCCAGCAGTCTGACCGGGGGGTCCACCGGGGAGCTGTTTTTT.

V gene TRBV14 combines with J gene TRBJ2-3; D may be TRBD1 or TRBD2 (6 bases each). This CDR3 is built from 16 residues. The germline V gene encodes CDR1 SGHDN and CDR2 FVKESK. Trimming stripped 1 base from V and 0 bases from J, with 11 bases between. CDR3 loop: CASSQVEGGSTDTQYF. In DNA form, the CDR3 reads TGTGCCAGCAGCCAAGTAGAAGGGGGGAGCACAGATACGCAGTATTTT.

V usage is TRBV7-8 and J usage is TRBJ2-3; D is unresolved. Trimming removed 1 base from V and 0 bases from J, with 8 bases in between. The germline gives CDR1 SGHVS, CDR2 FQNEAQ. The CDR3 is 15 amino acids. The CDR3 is CASSLDSASTDTQYF. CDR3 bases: TGTGCCAGCAGCTTAGACAGCGCTAGCACAGATACGCAGTATTTT.

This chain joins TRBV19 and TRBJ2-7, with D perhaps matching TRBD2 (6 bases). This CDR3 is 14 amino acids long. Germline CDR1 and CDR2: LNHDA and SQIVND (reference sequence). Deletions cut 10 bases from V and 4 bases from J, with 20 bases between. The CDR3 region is CATTPLAVPYEQYF. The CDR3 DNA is TGTGCCACCACACCCTTAGCGGTCCCATACGAGCAGTACTTC.

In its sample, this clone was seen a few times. The CDR3, as DNA: TGTGCCAGCTCACCTAGCGGGGGGCTAGGGGGCGTGAACACTGAAGCTTTCTTT. It encodes CASSPSGGLGGVNTEAFF. This chain links TRBV18 with TRBJ1-1, with 7 positions matching TRBD1. Germline assignment: CDR1 KGHSH and CDR2 LQKENI. The CDR3 runs 18 residues. The trim removed 3 bases at V and 0 bases at J, leaving 13 bases unmatched.

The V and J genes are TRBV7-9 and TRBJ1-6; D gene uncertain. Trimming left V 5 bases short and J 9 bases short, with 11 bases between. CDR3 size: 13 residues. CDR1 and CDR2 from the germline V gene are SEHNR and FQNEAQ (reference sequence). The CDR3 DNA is TGTGCCAGCAGCCAGGACCGTGGTTCACCCCTCCACTTT. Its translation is CASSQDRGSPLHF.

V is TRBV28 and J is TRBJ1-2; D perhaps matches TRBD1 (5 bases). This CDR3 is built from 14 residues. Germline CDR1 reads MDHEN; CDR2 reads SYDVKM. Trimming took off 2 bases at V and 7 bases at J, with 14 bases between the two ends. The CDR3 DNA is TGTGCCAGCAGTTTAGGGGCACCGGCCTCTGGCTACACCTTC. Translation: CASSLGAPASGYTF.